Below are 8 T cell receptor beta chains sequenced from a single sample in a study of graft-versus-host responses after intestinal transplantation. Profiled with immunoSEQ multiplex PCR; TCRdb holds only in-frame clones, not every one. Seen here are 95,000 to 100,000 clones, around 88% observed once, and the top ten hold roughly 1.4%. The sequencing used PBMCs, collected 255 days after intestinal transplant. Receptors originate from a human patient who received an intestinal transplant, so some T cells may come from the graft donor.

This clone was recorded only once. The CDR3 DNA reads TGTGCCAGCAGACTGAGGCGGGGAAGCTCCTACAATGAGCAGTTCTTC. Encoded protein: CASRLRRGSSYNEQFF. The V gene is TRBV28, the J gene TRBJ2-1; D may be TRBD2 (6 bases). There are 16 residues in the CDR3. The germline CDR1 and CDR2 sequences are MDHEN and SYDVKM. Deletions cut 6 bases from V and 0 bases from J, with 15 bases between. Variable domain in full (rest from reference TRBV28 and TRBJ2-1): DVKVTQSSRYLVKRTGEKVFLECVQDMDHENMFWYRQDPGLGLRLIYFSYDVKMKEKGDIPEGYSVSREKKERFSLILESASTNQTSMYLCASRLRRGSSYNEQFFGPGTRLTVL.

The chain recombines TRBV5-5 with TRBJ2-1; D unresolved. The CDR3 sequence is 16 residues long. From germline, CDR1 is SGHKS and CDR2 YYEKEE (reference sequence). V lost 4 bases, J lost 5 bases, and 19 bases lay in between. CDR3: CASSPILGQLNNEQFF. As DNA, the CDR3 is TGTGCCAGCAGCCCCATACTTGGGCAGTTGAACAATGAGCAGTTCTTC.

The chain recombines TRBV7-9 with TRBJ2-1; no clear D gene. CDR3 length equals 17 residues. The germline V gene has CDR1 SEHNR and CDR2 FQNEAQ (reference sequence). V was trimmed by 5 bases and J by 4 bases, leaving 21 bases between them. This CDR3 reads CASSPQPGRVPYNEQFF. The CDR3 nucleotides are TGTGCCAGCAGCCCCCAGCCCGGACGGGTCCCTTACAATGAGCAGTTCTTC. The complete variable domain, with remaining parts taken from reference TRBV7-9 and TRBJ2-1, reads DTGVSQNPRHKITKRGQNVTFRCDPISEHNRLYWYRQTLGQGPEFLTYFQNEAQLEKSRLLSDRFSAERPKGSFSTLEIQRTEQGDSAMYLCASSPQPGRVPYNEQFFGPGTRLTVL.

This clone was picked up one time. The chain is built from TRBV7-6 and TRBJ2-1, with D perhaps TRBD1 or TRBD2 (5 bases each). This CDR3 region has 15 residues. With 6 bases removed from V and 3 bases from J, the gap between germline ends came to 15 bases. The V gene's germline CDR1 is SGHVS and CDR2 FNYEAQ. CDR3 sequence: CASRAGTDLYNEQFF. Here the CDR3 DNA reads TGTGCCAGCAGAGCCGGGACGGACCTCTACAATGAGCAGTTCTTC.

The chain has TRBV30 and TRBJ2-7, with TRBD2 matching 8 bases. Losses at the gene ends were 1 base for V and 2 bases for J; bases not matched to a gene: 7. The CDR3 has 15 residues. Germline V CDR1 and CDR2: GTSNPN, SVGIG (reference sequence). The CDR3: CAWSEGSGGPYEQYF. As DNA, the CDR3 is TGTGCCTGGAGTGAGGGCAGCGGGGGACCCTACGAGCAGTACTTC.

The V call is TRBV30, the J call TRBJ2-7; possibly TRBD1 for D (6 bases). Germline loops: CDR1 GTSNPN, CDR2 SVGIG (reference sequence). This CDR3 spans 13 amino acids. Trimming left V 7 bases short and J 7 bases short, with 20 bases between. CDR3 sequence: CASDKSGVGEQYV. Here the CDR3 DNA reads TGTGCCTCGGATAAATCAGGGGTTGGGGAGCAGTACGTC.

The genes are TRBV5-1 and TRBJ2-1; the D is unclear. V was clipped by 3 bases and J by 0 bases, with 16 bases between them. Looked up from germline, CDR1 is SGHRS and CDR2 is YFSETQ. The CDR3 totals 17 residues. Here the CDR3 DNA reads TGCGCCAGCAGCTCCACCCCCAGGATCGGCTCCTACAATGAGCAGTTCTTC. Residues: CASSSTPRIGSYNEQFF.

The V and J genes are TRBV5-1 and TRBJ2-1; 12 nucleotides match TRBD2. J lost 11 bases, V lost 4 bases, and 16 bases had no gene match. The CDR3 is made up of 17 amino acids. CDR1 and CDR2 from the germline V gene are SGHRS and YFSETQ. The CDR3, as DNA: TGCGCCAGCAGCCCCAGACTAGCGGGGGAGTCGAGTCGACAGCAGTTCTTC. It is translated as CASSPRLAGESSRQQFF.